The 25 T cell receptor beta chains in this list originate from one sample, sequenced in a study of T cell responses to AZD1222 COVID-19 vaccine. The assay was immunoSEQ multiplex PCR, and TCRdb's table has in-frame clones only and misses some. The top ten hold 20% to 25% of the sample, which has some 130,000 clones, about nine tenths seen once. Here the sequenced sample was peripheral blood, taken on day 0 of AZD1222 vaccination. These receptors were obtained from an adult in good health.

This rearrangement joins TRBV6-6 to TRBJ1-5; TRBD1 might be the D (6 bases). The CDR3 runs 15 residues. The V end was cut by 2 bases, the J end by 3 bases, with 11 bases between. Germline V gene sequence: CDR1 MNHNY, CDR2 SVGAGI (reference sequence). The chain's CDR3 is CASSYNGQTNQPQHF. For the CDR3, the DNA is TGTGCCAGCAGTTACAATGGACAGACCAATCAGCCCCAGCATTTT.

The chain is built from TRBV5-1 and TRBJ1-2, with 7 bases matching TRBD1. V shed 3 bases and J 8 bases; nucleotides not matched to a gene: 7. Germline V lookup: CDR1 SGHRS, CDR2 YFSETQ. The CDR3 spans 13 residues. The CDR3 reads CASSSTGTSGYTF. In DNA, the CDR3 is TGCGCCAGCAGCTCGACAGGGACTTCGGGCTACACCTTC.

J is TRBJ1-6 and V is TRBV28, with TRBD1 identical over 10 bases. The junction had 5 bases not matched to a gene; V was cut back by 5 bases and J by 7 bases. Germline values: CDR1 MDHEN, CDR2 SYDVKM. The CDR3 covers 15 residues. The CDR3 DNA reads as TGTGCCAGCAGTCCATGGGACAGGGGAAATTCACCCCTCCACTTT. Translating it yields CASSPWDRGNSPLHF.

The chain couples TRBV5-8 to TRBJ1-3; D remains ambiguous. This CDR3 region has 14 residues. Per the germline V gene, CDR1 is SGHTS and CDR2 is YDEGEE. V was clipped by 3 bases and J by 8 bases, with 15 bases between them. CDR3 in amino acids: CASSSDEGLDTIYF. The CDR3 DNA reads TGTGCCAGCAGCTCCGACGAGGGCTTAGACACCATATATTTT.

The chain uses TRBV5-6 and TRBJ2-5; no definite D call. Germline CDR1 and CDR2: SGHDT and YYEEEE. Trimming removed 5 bases from V and 5 bases from J, with 13 bases in between. The CDR3 has 13 residues. The CDR3, as DNA: TGTGCCAGCAGTTTCCTACAGACGGAGACCCAGTACTTC. Translation: CASSFLQTETQYF. Combining the CDR3 with reference TRBV5-6 and TRBJ2-5 gives the whole variable domain DAGVTQSPTHLIKTRGQQVTLRCSPKSGHDTVSWYQQALGQGPQFIFQYYEEEERQRGNFPDRFSGHQFPNYSSELNVNALLLGDSALYLCASSFLQTETQYFGPGTRLLVL.

The gene calls are TRBV3-1 (or the pseudogene TRBV3-2) and TRBJ1-4; D gene ambiguous. There are 15 residues in the CDR3. The V end was cut by 4 bases, the J end by 2 bases, with 11 bases between. CDR1 is LGHDT and CDR2 is YNNKEL in the germline V gene (reference sequence). In DNA form, the CDR3 reads TGTGCCAGCAGCCTCCAGGCGTCCACTAATGAAAAACTGTTTTTT. Translating gives CASSLQASTNEKLFF.

The chain carries TRBV7-9 and TRBJ1-1; D unresolved. Germline CDR1 reads SEHNR; CDR2 reads FQNEAQ (reference sequence). V was clipped by 0 bases and J by 2 bases, with 7 bases between them. This CDR3 is 14 amino acids long. CDR3 DNA sequence: TGTGCCAGCAGCTTAGCCGCGCGCAACACTGAAGCTTTCTTT. Protein: CASSLAARNTEAFF.

The chain combines TRBV24-1 with TRBJ2-2; 12 bases align to TRBD2. The CDR3 spans 18 residues. Trimming took 3 bases from V and 4 from J; bases not matched to a gene: 8. Germline V CDR1 and CDR2: KGHDR, SFDVKD. The DNA of the CDR3 is TGTGCCACCAGTGATCTCACACTAGCGGGGGGCACCACCGGGGAGCTGTTTTTT. Protein: CATSDLTLAGGTTGELFF.

This clone has a handful of counts. The V and J genes are TRBV3-1 (or the pseudogene TRBV3-2) and TRBJ2-1, with 7 bases fitting TRBD1. The J segment lost 8 bases and the V segment lost 3 bases, leaving 7 bases of the junction unmatched. The CDR3 contains 14 residues. Germline CDR1 and CDR2: LGHDT and YNNKEL (reference sequence). The CDR3 loop reads CASSHRTGTDEQFF. As DNA, the CDR3 is TGTGCCAGCAGCCATCGGACAGGCACGGATGAGCAGTTCTTC.

The rearrangement joins TRBV2 to TRBJ1-2; 10 positions agree with TRBD1. The ends lost 6 bases at V and 6 bases at J; junction bases unmatched: 1. The CDR3 has 12 amino acids. Germline values: CDR1 SNHLY, CDR2 FYNNEI. DNA for the CDR3: TGTGCCAGCAGAGACAGGGGGCATGGCTACACCTTC. Encoded protein: CASRDRGHGYTF.

The V gene is TRBV5-1, the J gene TRBJ1-1; 8 bases fit TRBD1. The trim removed 4 bases at V and 4 bases at J, leaving 9 bases unmatched. The CDR3 runs to 15 residues. Germline V gene sequence: CDR1 SGHRS, CDR2 YFSETQ. The CDR3 nucleotides are TGCGCCAGCAGCCCTTGGACAGGGAGTAGCACTGAAGCTTTCTTT. Translated, it gives CASSPWTGSSTEAFF.

This clone was seen only a few times. This chain connects TRBV5-5 to TRBJ2-1, with 12 positions matching TRBD1. The V segment lost 6 bases and the J segment 8 bases; nucleotides outside the gene matches: 9. The CDR3 is 15 residues long. Looked up from germline, CDR1 is SGHKS and CDR2 is YYEKEE (reference sequence). DNA for the CDR3: TGTGCCAGCACCTACCGGGACAGGGGGCTCTATGAGCAGTTCTTC. Translated, it gives CASTYRDRGLYEQFF.

This sequence joins TRBV11-3 and TRBJ1-1; D ambiguous. CDR3 length: 12 amino acids. V dropped 2 bases and J dropped 11 bases, with 12 bases sitting between them. Per germline, CDR1 SGHNT and CDR2 YENEEA. In nucleotides, the CDR3 is TGTGCCAGCAGCTTATGGGGTGGTTCCGCTTTCTTT. Residues: CASSLWGGSAFF.

The chain employs TRBV5-1 and TRBJ2-3; 8 bases align to TRBD2. Per germline, CDR1 SGHRS and CDR2 YFSETQ. Germline trimming cut 2 bases from V and 5 bases from J; bases unmatched to any gene: 7. CDR3 length: 15 residues. The CDR3 is CASSFYGGAGDTQYF. The CDR3 DNA sequence: TGCGCCAGCAGCTTCTACGGGGGGGCGGGAGATACGCAGTATTTT.

This chain joins TRBV5-1 and TRBJ2-1, with 8 bases fitting TRBD2. The CDR3 has 16 amino acids. Looked up from germline, CDR1 is SGHRS and CDR2 is YFSETQ. J gave up 4 bases and V 6 bases, and 12 bases lay outside the gene matches. CDR3 in amino acids: CASTPLGGGNYNEQFF. CDR3 nucleotide sequence: TGCGCCAGCACCCCACTAGGCGGGGGGAATTACAATGAGCAGTTCTTC.

The chain carries TRBV6-2 or TRBV6-3 and TRBJ2-7; the D gene is possibly TRBD2 (7 bases). Germline CDR1 is MNHEY and CDR2 is SVGEGT. V was shortened by 2 bases and J by 3 bases, with 26 bases between the two germline ends. There are 19 residues in the CDR3. This CDR3 is CASSYRAGRGGLQIYEQYF. The CDR3 coding sequence is TGTGCCAGCAGTTACCGTGCGGGTAGGGGGGGTCTACAAATCTACGAGCAGTACTTC.

The gene calls are TRBV19 and TRBJ1-5; D perhaps matches TRBD1 (5 bases). V was shortened by 1 base and J by 8 bases, with 15 bases between the two germline ends. The CDR3 sequence is 15 residues long. Germline CDR1 and CDR2: LNHDA and SQIVND (reference sequence). The CDR3 bases are TGTGCCAGTAGTATAGGGGACCTTCCTAGGGAGCCCCAGCATTTT. It encodes CASSIGDLPREPQHF.

This chain uses TRBV18 with TRBJ1-5; possibly TRBD1 for D (5 bases). V lost 4 bases to trimming and J lost 4 bases, with 17 bases between them. Germline lookup yields CDR1 KGHSH and CDR2 LQKENI. The CDR3 totals 16 residues. DNA of the CDR3: TGTGCCAGCTCACTCGCCGGGGGGGGAAATAATCAGCCCCAGCATTTT. Residues: CASSLAGGGNNQPQHF.

The chain employs TRBV3-1 (or the pseudogene TRBV3-2) and TRBJ1-5; D not certain. The CDR3 is made up of 13 amino acids. From germline, CDR1 is LGHDT and CDR2 YNNKEL (reference sequence). V gave up 2 bases and J gave up 4 bases, with 6 bases separating them. This chain's CDR3 is CASSQSQNQPQHF. CDR3 bases: TGTGCCAGCAGCCAATCCCAAAATCAGCCCCAGCATTTT.

CDR3 in amino acids: CASTSTARETQYF. The CDR3 region has the DNA TGTGCCAGCACGTCGACAGCTCGAGAGACCCAGTACTTC. The chain has TRBV6-5 and TRBJ2-5, with D possibly being TRBD1 (5 bases). Trimming removed 7 bases from V and 4 bases from J, with 13 bases in between. The CDR3 extends over 13 amino acids. The V gene's germline CDR1 is MNHEY and CDR2 SVGAGI.

This chain joins TRBV30 and TRBJ2-7, with a weak D call TRBD2 (5 bases). The CDR3 runs to 15 residues. The V and J ends lost 3 bases and 2 bases respectively, with 17 bases between them. The V gene's germline CDR1 is GTSNPN and CDR2 SVGIG (reference sequence). The CDR3 region has the DNA TGTGCCTGGAGAGAGGGCAGGTCGAAACCCTACGAGCAGTACTTC. It codes for CAWREGRSKPYEQYF. Full variable domain (remainder filled in from reference TRBV30 and TRBJ2-7): SQTIHQWPATLVQPVGSPLSLECTVEGTSNPNLYWYRQAAGRGLQLLFYSVGIGQISSEVPQNLSASRPQDRQFILSSKKLLLSDSGFYLCAWREGRSKPYEQYFGPGTRLTVT.

V and J are TRBV11-2 and TRBJ1-5; D is uncertain. V shed 3 bases and J shed 3 bases, with 9 bases lying between them. The CDR3 is 14 residues long. Germline CDR1 and CDR2: SGHAT and FQNNGV. The CDR3 reads CASSFGRNNQPQHF. CDR3 DNA: TGTGCCAGCAGCTTTGGGCGGAACAATCAGCCCCAGCATTTT.

As for this clone: The junction and the germline gene differ at one end; a read error may be behind it. The chain recombines TRBV5-6 with TRBJ1-5; D is perhaps TRBD1 (5 bases). Germline V gene lookup returns CDR1 SGHDT and CDR2 YYEEEE. This CDR3 contains 14 residues. CDR3 amino acids: CASSLFQGDQAQHF. The CDR3 coding sequence is TGTGCCAGCAGCTTGTTTCAGGGCGATCAGGCCCAGCATTTT.

The count of this clone is one. V and J are TRBV5-1 and TRBJ1-4, with 9 bases matching TRBD1. Germline V gene lookup returns CDR1 SGHRS and CDR2 YFSETQ. The trim removed 4 bases at V and 7 bases at J, leaving 5 bases unmatched. This CDR3 spans 14 amino acids. For the CDR3, the DNA is TGCGCCAGCAGCCTGGGACAGGGATCTGAAAAACTGTTTTTT. Translating it yields CASSLGQGSEKLFF.

V gene TRBV11-2 combines with J gene TRBJ1-1; D call uncertain. Germline V gene data show CDR1 as SGHAT and CDR2 as FQNNGV. Between the trimmed V and J ends, which lost 5 bases and 0 bases, there was a span of 13 bases. The CDR3 covers 15 residues. The CDR3 loop is CASSPKHFMNTEAFF. The CDR3 DNA is TGTGCCAGCAGCCCAAAGCATTTCATGAACACTGAAGCTTTCTTT.